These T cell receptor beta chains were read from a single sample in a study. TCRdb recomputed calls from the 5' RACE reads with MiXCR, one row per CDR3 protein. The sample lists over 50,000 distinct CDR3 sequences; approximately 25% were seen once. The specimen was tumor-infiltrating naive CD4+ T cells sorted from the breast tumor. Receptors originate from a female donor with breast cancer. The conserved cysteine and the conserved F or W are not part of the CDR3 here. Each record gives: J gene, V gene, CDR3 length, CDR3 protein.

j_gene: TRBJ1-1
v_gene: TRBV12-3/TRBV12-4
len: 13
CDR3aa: ASSPPPFMNTEAF

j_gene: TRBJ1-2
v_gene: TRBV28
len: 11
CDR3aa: ASGIDRALGYT

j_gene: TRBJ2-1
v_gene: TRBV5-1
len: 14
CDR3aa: ASSPTTSVSYNEQF

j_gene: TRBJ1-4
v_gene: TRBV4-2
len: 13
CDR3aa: AGSQASGGGEKLF

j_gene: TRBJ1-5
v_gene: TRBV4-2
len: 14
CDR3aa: AGSQDGDSRNQPQH

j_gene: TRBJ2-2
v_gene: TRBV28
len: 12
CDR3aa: ASIQGPTEGELF

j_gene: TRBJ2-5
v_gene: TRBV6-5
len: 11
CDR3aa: ASSMTVQETQY

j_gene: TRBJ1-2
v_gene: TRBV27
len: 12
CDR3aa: ASRGQEKNYGYT

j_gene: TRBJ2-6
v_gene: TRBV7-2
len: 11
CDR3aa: ASSRSGANVLT

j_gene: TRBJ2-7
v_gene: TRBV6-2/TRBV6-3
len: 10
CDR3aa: ATRDRLYEQY

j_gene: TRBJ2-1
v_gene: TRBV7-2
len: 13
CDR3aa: ASSSSGTSRNEQF

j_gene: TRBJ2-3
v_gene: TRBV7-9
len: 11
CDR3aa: ASSFVGADTQY

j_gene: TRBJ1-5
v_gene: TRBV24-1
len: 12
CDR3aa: ATSDAGANQPQH

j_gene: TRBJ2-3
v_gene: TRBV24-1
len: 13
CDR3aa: ASRGGDRVTDTQY